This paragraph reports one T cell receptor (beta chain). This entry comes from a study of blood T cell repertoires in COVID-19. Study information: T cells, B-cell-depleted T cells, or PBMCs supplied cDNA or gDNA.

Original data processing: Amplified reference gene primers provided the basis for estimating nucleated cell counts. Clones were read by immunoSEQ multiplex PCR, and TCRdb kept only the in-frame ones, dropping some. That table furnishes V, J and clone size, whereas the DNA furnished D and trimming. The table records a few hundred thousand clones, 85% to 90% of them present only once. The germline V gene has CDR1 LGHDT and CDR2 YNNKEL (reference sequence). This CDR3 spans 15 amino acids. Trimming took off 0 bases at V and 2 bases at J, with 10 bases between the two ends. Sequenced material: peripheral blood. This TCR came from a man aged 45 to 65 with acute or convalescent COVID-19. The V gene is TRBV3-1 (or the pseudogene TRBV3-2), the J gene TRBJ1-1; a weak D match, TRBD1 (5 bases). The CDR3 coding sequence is TGTGCCAGCAGCCAAGATTGGACACCAAACACTGAAGCTTTCTTT. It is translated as CASSQDWTPNTEAFF.